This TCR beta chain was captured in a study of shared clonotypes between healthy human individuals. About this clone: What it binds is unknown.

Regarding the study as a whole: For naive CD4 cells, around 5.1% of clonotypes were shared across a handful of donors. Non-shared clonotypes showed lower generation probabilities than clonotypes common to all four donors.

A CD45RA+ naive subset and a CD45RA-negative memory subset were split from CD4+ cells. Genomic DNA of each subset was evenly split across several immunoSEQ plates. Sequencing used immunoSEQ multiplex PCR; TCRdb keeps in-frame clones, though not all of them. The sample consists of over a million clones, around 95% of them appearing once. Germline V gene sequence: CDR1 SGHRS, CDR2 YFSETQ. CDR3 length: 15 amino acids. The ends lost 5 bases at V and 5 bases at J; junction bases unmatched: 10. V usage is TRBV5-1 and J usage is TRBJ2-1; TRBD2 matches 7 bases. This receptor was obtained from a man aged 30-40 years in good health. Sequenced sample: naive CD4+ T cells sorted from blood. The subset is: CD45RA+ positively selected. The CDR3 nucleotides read TGCGCCAGCAGACCCGGGCTAGCGGACGACAATGAGCAGTTCTTC. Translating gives CASRPGLADDNEQFF. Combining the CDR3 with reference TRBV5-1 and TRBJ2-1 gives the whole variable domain KAGVTQTPRYLIKTRGQQVTLSCSPISGHRSVSWYQQTPGQGLQFLFEYFSETQRNKGNFPGRFSGRQFSNSRSEMNVSTLELGDSALYLCASRPGLADDNEQFFGPGTRLTVL.